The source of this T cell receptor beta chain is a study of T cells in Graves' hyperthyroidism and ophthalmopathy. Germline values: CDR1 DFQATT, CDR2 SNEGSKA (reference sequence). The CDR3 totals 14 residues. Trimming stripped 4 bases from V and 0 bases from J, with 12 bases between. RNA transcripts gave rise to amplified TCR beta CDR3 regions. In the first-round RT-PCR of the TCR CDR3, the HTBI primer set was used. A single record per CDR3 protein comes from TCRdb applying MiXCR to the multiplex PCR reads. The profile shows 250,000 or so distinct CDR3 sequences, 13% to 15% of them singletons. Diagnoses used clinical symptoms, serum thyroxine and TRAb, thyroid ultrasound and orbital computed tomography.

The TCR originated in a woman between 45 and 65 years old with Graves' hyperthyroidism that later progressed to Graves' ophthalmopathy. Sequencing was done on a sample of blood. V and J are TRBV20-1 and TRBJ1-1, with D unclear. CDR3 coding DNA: TGCAGTGCTACCTCTCCCCCCATGAACACTGAAGCTTTCTTT. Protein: CSATSPPMNTEAFF.